These T cell receptor beta chains were read from a single sample in a study of blood T cell repertoires in COVID-19. Using immunoSEQ multiplex PCR, the repertoire was profiled, and TCRdb retains in-frame clones only, with some absent. The data show 150,000 or so clones, 76% seen once. The sequencing input was peripheral blood. All receptors come from an elderly woman with active or convalescent COVID-19. CDR3s include the opening cysteine and the closing phenylalanine or tryptophan. The order of the fields is V gene, CDR3 length, D gene, clone size, J gene, CDR3 DNA, CDR3 protein. The D gene is left open where the match is weak. The listing skips clone size in some rows; elsewhere it reads once, few, many or a size class.

v_gene: TRBV19; len: 13; d_gene: -; abundance: -; j_gene: TRBJ1-1; CDR3nt: TGTGCCAGTAGACAGGTCGTGAACACTGAAGCTTTCTTT; CDR3aa: CASRQVVNTEAFF
v_gene: TRBV15; len: 15; d_gene: -; abundance: -; j_gene: TRBJ2-3; CDR3nt: TGTGCCACCAGCAGAGATCAAGGGGGGGCAGATACGCAGTATTTT; CDR3aa: CATSRDQGGADTQYF
v_gene: TRBV6-5; len: 14; d_gene: -; abundance: -; j_gene: TRBJ1-1; CDR3nt: TGTGCCAGCATGATAGGGGCTATGGGCACTGAAGCTTTCTTT; CDR3aa: CASMIGAMGTEAFF
v_gene: TRBV6-5; len: 15; d_gene: -; abundance: -; j_gene: TRBJ1-5; CDR3nt: TGTGCCAGCAGTCAGGACAGCTATAGCAATCAGCCCCAGCATTTT; CDR3aa: CASSQDSYSNQPQHF
v_gene: TRBV19; len: 16; d_gene: -; abundance: once; j_gene: TRBJ2-1; CDR3nt: TGTGCCAGTAGTATCACCGGCGGAGGCTCCTACAATGAGCAGTTCTTC; CDR3aa: CASSITGGGSYNEQFF
v_gene: TRBV30; len: 14; d_gene: TRBD1; abundance: -; j_gene: TRBJ2-5; CDR3nt: TGTGCCTGGTCTCGGACAGGGAACCAAGAGACCCAGTACTTC; CDR3aa: CAWSRTGNQETQYF
v_gene: TRBV19; len: 13; d_gene: TRBD1; abundance: -; j_gene: TRBJ1-1; CDR3nt: TGTGCCAGTAGTCTACCAGGGGGCACTGAAGCTTTCTTT; CDR3aa: CASSLPGGTEAFF
v_gene: TRBV19; len: 15; d_gene: TRBD1; abundance: once; j_gene: TRBJ1-2; CDR3nt: TGTGCCAGTAGTGAACGACAGGGTGGTAACTATGGCTACACCTTC; CDR3aa: CASSERQGGNYGYTF
v_gene: TRBV7-6; len: 18; d_gene: TRBD2; abundance: -; j_gene: TRBJ2-3; CDR3nt: TGTGCCAGCAGCTCCAGGGGACTAGCGGGGGGCAGCACAGATACGCAGTATTTT; CDR3aa: CASSSRGLAGGSTDTQYF
v_gene: TRBV4-2; len: 13; d_gene: -; abundance: -; j_gene: TRBJ1-1; CDR3nt: TGTGCCAGCAGCCAAGTGCAGGACACTGAAGCTTTCTTT; CDR3aa: CASSQVQDTEAFF
v_gene: TRBV5-1; len: 15; d_gene: TRBD2; abundance: -; j_gene: TRBJ2-5; CDR3nt: TGCGCCAGCAGAGGACTAGCGGGGAATCAAGAGACCCAGTACTTC; CDR3aa: CASRGLAGNQETQYF
v_gene: TRBV7-7; len: 16; d_gene: TRBD1; abundance: -; j_gene: TRBJ2-1; CDR3nt: TGTGCTAGCAGCTTAGCCCCCGCGACAGGGTACAATGAGCAGTTCTTC; CDR3aa: CASSLAPATGYNEQFF
v_gene: TRBV29-1; len: 13; d_gene: TRBD1; abundance: -; j_gene: TRBJ1-5; CDR3nt: TGCAGCGTTGGAGGGGGCTCTGGTCAGCCCCAGCATTTT; CDR3aa: CSVGGGSGQPQHF
v_gene: TRBV13; len: 14; d_gene: -; abundance: -; j_gene: TRBJ2-5; CDR3nt: TGTGCCAGCAGCTTAGCGGGAGCACGGGAGACCCAGTACTTC; CDR3aa: CASSLAGARETQYF
v_gene: TRBV5-1; len: 15; d_gene: -; abundance: once; j_gene: TRBJ2-1; CDR3nt: TGCGCCAGCAGCTTGAGGGGATCCGGTTACAATGAGCAGTTCTTC; CDR3aa: CASSLRGSGYNEQFF
v_gene: TRBV7-3; len: 17; d_gene: TRBD2; abundance: -; j_gene: TRBJ2-1; CDR3nt: TGTGCCAGCAGCTTAAATCCGGCTAGCGGGGGAATTGATGAGCAGTTCTTC; CDR3aa: CASSLNPASGGIDEQFF
v_gene: TRBV16; len: 13; d_gene: -; abundance: few; j_gene: TRBJ1-6; CDR3nt: TGTGCCAGCAGCCCCGGGGGGACTTCACCCCTCCACTTT; CDR3aa: CASSPGGTSPLHF
v_gene: TRBV7-9; len: 17; d_gene: TRBD1; abundance: -; j_gene: TRBJ1-5; CDR3nt: TGTGCCAGCAGCAAAGGGGGAGGAGGGACAGTCAATCAGCCCCAGCATTTT; CDR3aa: CASSKGGGGTVNQPQHF
v_gene: TRBV19; len: 12; d_gene: -; abundance: -; j_gene: TRBJ1-2; CDR3nt: TGTGCCAGTAGCGGACACTCCTATGGCTACACCTTC; CDR3aa: CASSGHSYGYTF
v_gene: TRBV7-3; len: 15; d_gene: -; abundance: -; j_gene: TRBJ2-1; CDR3nt: TGTGCCAGCAGCTTATTTAAGGGGGCCTACAATGAGCAGTTCTTC; CDR3aa: CASSLFKGAYNEQFF
v_gene: TRBV30; len: 13; d_gene: -; abundance: -; j_gene: TRBJ2-3; CDR3nt: TGTGCCTGGAATGTTGGAGGCACAGATACGCAGTATTTT; CDR3aa: CAWNVGGTDTQYF
v_gene: TRBV28; len: 15; d_gene: TRBD1; abundance: -; j_gene: TRBJ1-2; CDR3nt: TGTGCCAGCAGGAAAGCAGGGGGCCTTATAGGGGGCTACACCTTC; CDR3aa: CASRKAGGLIGGYTF
v_gene: TRBV27; len: 15; d_gene: -; abundance: -; j_gene: TRBJ1-2; CDR3nt: TGTGCCAGCAGTTTAAATAAAGGGGGTGTAAGGGGCTACACCTTC; CDR3aa: CASSLNKGGVRGYTF
v_gene: TRBV5-1; len: 15; d_gene: -; abundance: -; j_gene: TRBJ1-4; CDR3nt: TGCGCCAGCAGCTCGCAAGGAAGGGGAGGTGAAAAACTGTTTTTT; CDR3aa: CASSSQGRGGEKLFF
v_gene: TRBV6-5; len: 11; d_gene: -; abundance: few; j_gene: TRBJ2-7; CDR3nt: TGTGCCAGCAGGGGACTCTACGAGCAGTACTTC; CDR3aa: CASRGLYEQYF
v_gene: TRBV7-9; len: 11; d_gene: -; abundance: -; j_gene: TRBJ1-2; CDR3nt: TGTGCCAGCAGCTCAAACTATGGCTACACCTTC; CDR3aa: CASSSNYGYTF
v_gene: TRBV4-3; len: 16; d_gene: -; abundance: -; j_gene: TRBJ1-2; CDR3nt: TGCGCCAGCAGCCAAGAAGATGGGGCAGGCGACTATGGCTACACCTTC; CDR3aa: CASSQEDGAGDYGYTF
v_gene: TRBV10-3; len: 15; d_gene: TRBD1; abundance: once; j_gene: TRBJ1-6; CDR3nt: TGTGCCATCAAGTGGGGGACAGGGGATAATTCACCCCTCCACTTT; CDR3aa: CAIKWGTGDNSPLHF
v_gene: TRBV30; len: 15; d_gene: TRBD2; abundance: -; j_gene: TRBJ2-2; CDR3nt: TGTGCCTGGAGTAACCTAGCGGGGGGAACAGGGGAGCTGTTTTTT; CDR3aa: CAWSNLAGGTGELFF
v_gene: TRBV3-1/TRBV3-2; len: 14; d_gene: TRBD1; abundance: few; j_gene: TRBJ1-2; CDR3nt: TGTGCCAGCAGCCCGGGACAGGGTCAGCGTGGCTACACCTTC; CDR3aa: CASSPGQGQRGYTF
v_gene: TRBV5-1; len: 15; d_gene: TRBD1; abundance: few; j_gene: TRBJ1-1; CDR3nt: TGCGCCAGCAGCATTACCGGGACAGCGAACACTGAAGCTTTCTTT; CDR3aa: CASSITGTANTEAFF
v_gene: TRBV14; len: 15; d_gene: TRBD1; abundance: -; j_gene: TRBJ1-6; CDR3nt: TGTGCCAGCAGCCAACTGACAGGGTCTAATTCACCCCTCCACTTT; CDR3aa: CASSQLTGSNSPLHF
v_gene: TRBV5-6; len: 12; d_gene: -; abundance: -; j_gene: TRBJ1-2; CDR3nt: TGTGCCAGCAGCTTACCGGGGTATGGCTACACCTTC; CDR3aa: CASSLPGYGYTF
v_gene: TRBV7-9; len: 14; d_gene: TRBD2; abundance: once; j_gene: TRBJ2-5; CDR3nt: TGTGCCAGCAGCCTTAGCGGGGGGTTTGAGACCCAGTACTTC; CDR3aa: CASSLSGGFETQYF
v_gene: TRBV2; len: 13; d_gene: -; abundance: -; j_gene: TRBJ2-5; CDR3nt: TGTGCCAGCGGCAGCCATGGAGGAGAGACCCAGTACTTC; CDR3aa: CASGSHGGETQYF
v_gene: TRBV19; len: 16; d_gene: TRBD1; abundance: -; j_gene: TRBJ1-3; CDR3nt: TGTGCCAGTAGTATTTCCGGGACAGTCTCTGGAAACACCATATATTTT; CDR3aa: CASSISGTVSGNTIYF
v_gene: TRBV7-8; len: 15; d_gene: -; abundance: -; j_gene: TRBJ2-1; CDR3nt: TGTGCCAGCAGCAGAGAGAGGGCGTTTTACAATGAGCAGTTCTTC; CDR3aa: CASSRERAFYNEQFF
v_gene: TRBV7-3; len: 14; d_gene: TRBD2; abundance: -; j_gene: TRBJ2-2; CDR3nt: TGTGCCAGCAGCCCGGGGGGGCGGCCCGGGGAGCTGTTTTTT; CDR3aa: CASSPGGRPGELFF
v_gene: TRBV5-1; len: 15; d_gene: -; abundance: -; j_gene: TRBJ2-1; CDR3nt: TGCGCCAGCAGCCCCCCGGTCGATTCCTACAATGAGCAGTTCTTC; CDR3aa: CASSPPVDSYNEQFF
v_gene: TRBV5-1; len: 15; d_gene: TRBD2; abundance: -; j_gene: TRBJ2-1; CDR3nt: TGCGCCAGCAGCTTGAGGACGGGGGGGCCCAATGAGCAGTTCTTC; CDR3aa: CASSLRTGGPNEQFF
v_gene: TRBV18; len: 16; d_gene: TRBD2; abundance: few; j_gene: TRBJ2-3; CDR3nt: TGTGCCAGCTCCCTTCGGACTAGCGGGGCTGGGGATACGCAGTATTTT; CDR3aa: CASSLRTSGAGDTQYF
v_gene: TRBV2; len: 16; d_gene: -; abundance: -; j_gene: TRBJ2-1; CDR3nt: TGTGCCAGCAGTGATTTATTCTCGTCCAGGAACAATGAGCAGTTCTTC; CDR3aa: CASSDLFSSRNNEQFF
v_gene: TRBV6-5; len: 11; d_gene: -; abundance: -; j_gene: TRBJ1-5; CDR3nt: TGTGCCAGCAGGGAGAATCAGCCCCAGCATTTT; CDR3aa: CASRENQPQHF
v_gene: TRBV30; len: 14; d_gene: TRBD2; abundance: -; j_gene: TRBJ2-2; CDR3nt: TGTGCCTGGAGTGCGGTAGCGGGGTCCGGGGAGCTGTTTTTT; CDR3aa: CAWSAVAGSGELFF
v_gene: TRBV18; len: 17; d_gene: TRBD1; abundance: -; j_gene: TRBJ2-6; CDR3nt: TGTGCCAGCTCACCTAGACAGGGGAGCTCTGGGGCCAACGTCCTGACTTTC; CDR3aa: CASSPRQGSSGANVLTF
v_gene: TRBV5-1; len: 15; d_gene: -; abundance: -; j_gene: TRBJ1-5; CDR3nt: TGCGCCAGCAGCTCTACAGGGATGGTCAATCAGCCCCAGCATTTT; CDR3aa: CASSSTGMVNQPQHF
v_gene: TRBV7-8; len: 14; d_gene: -; abundance: -; j_gene: TRBJ2-1; CDR3nt: TGTGCCAGCAGCTTAGCGCACAGGAGGGATGAGCAGTTCTTC; CDR3aa: CASSLAHRRDEQFF
v_gene: TRBV10-3; len: 14; d_gene: -; abundance: -; j_gene: TRBJ1-1; CDR3nt: TGTGCCATCAAACCGACAGGAGACAACACTGAAGCTTTCTTT; CDR3aa: CAIKPTGDNTEAFF
v_gene: TRBV2; len: 14; d_gene: -; abundance: -; j_gene: TRBJ1-5; CDR3nt: TGTGCCAGCAGTCCGAATCAACTTGTTCAGCCCCAGCATTTT; CDR3aa: CASSPNQLVQPQHF
v_gene: TRBV4-2; len: 18; d_gene: TRBD2; abundance: -; j_gene: TRBJ2-7; CDR3nt: TGTGCCAGCAGCCAAGATTTCGCTAGCGGGGGCGCAATCTACGAGCAGTACTTC; CDR3aa: CASSQDFASGGAIYEQYF
v_gene: TRBV6-5; len: 16; d_gene: TRBD1; abundance: -; j_gene: TRBJ1-6; CDR3nt: TGTGCCAGCAGTTACTCAATGGACAGGGGTTTATCACCCCTCCACTTT; CDR3aa: CASSYSMDRGLSPLHF
v_gene: TRBV2; len: 15; d_gene: TRBD1; abundance: -; j_gene: TRBJ1-3; CDR3nt: TGTGCCAGCAGTGCCGACAGGGTGCGTGGAAACACCATATATTTT; CDR3aa: CASSADRVRGNTIYF
v_gene: TRBV18; len: 14; d_gene: -; abundance: -; j_gene: TRBJ1-2; CDR3nt: TGTGCCAGCTCACTCCGTAAGGACTCTTATGGCTACACCTTC; CDR3aa: CASSLRKDSYGYTF